The 19 T cell receptor beta chains below were found in one sample sequenced in a study of blood T cell repertoires in COVID-19. The table came from immunoSEQ multiplex PCR; TCRdb's copy has only in-frame clones and leaves some out. This table has around 80,000 clones, about three quarters appearing once. Sequencing was carried out using peripheral blood. These receptor sequences come from an elderly woman with active or convalescent COVID-19.

The rearrangement uses TRBV6-6 and TRBJ2-3, with D perhaps matching TRBD2 (6 bases). Trimming took 4 bases from V and 2 from J, leaving 13 bases between them. Germline-derived CDR1 and CDR2 are MNHNY and SVGAGI (reference sequence). This CDR3 has 15 residues. The CDR3 loop reads CASSSTGLPTDTQYF. The CDR3, as DNA: TGTGCCAGCAGTTCAACGGGACTCCCCACAGATACGCAGTATTTT.

The V call is TRBV9, the J call TRBJ1-1; D is ambiguous. Germline values: CDR1 SGDLS, CDR2 YYNGEE. CDR3 size: 16 residues. Trimming took 2 bases from V and 1 from J, leaving 15 bases between them. CDR3: CASSVQPDLRNTEAFF. The CDR3 bases are TGTGCCAGCAGCGTCCAACCGGACTTAAGGAACACTGAAGCTTTCTTT.

This chain uses TRBV27 with TRBJ1-4; TRBD1 might be the D (5 bases). There are 20 residues in the CDR3. Trimming took off 5 bases at V and 0 bases at J, with 25 bases between the two ends. CDR1 and CDR2 from the germline V gene are MNHEY and SMNVEV (reference sequence). CDR3: CASSPEPAGHPFATNEKLFF. For the CDR3, the DNA is TGTGCCAGCAGTCCGGAGCCGGCAGGGCACCCTTTTGCAACTAATGAAAAACTGTTTTTT.

The rearrangement uses TRBV19 and TRBJ2-1, with 8 bases identical to TRBD2. V lost 0 bases and J lost 4; bases outside the gene matches: 5. Germline loops: CDR1 LNHDA, CDR2 SQIVND (reference sequence). This CDR3 is 16 amino acids long. CDR3 sequence reads: CASSIDQRGRYNEQFF. Written as DNA, the CDR3 is TGTGCCAGTAGTATAGATCAGCGGGGGCGATACAATGAGCAGTTCTTC.

This rearrangement joins TRBV3-1 (or the pseudogene TRBV3-2) to TRBJ1-6, with no clear D. In germline, CDR1 is LGHDT, CDR2 YNNKEL (reference sequence). CDR3 length: 19 residues. V lost 4 bases and J 0 bases, leaving 19 bases between the germline ends. The CDR3 spells CASSRSEGPPSSYNSPLHF. CDR3 nucleotide sequence: TGTGCCAGCAGCCGTTCTGAGGGCCCCCCGAGCTCCTATAATTCACCCCTCCACTTT.

The CDR3 region has the DNA TGTGCCAGCAGCCGTGGGGGGGGGCCCACAGATACGCAGTATTTT. Its translation is CASSRGGGPTDTQYF. V gene TRBV6-2 or TRBV6-3 combines with J gene TRBJ2-3; a possible D gene is TRBD2 (7 bases). Deletions cut 6 bases from V and 2 bases from J, with 15 bases between. Germline V gene data show CDR1 as MNHEY and CDR2 as SVGEGT. The CDR3 totals 15 residues.

The chain uses TRBV3-1 (or the pseudogene TRBV3-2) and TRBJ1-2, with 7 bases lining up with TRBD1. The CDR3 totals 14 residues. V was clipped by 5 bases and J by 2 bases; unmatched bases: 5. CDR1 LGHDT and CDR2 YNNKEL come from the germline V gene (reference sequence). CDR3 DNA: TGTGCCAGCAGCATCACAGGGGTGAACTATGGCTACACCTTC. Protein: CASSITGVNYGYTF.

The rearrangement joins TRBV6-5 to TRBJ2-2; TRBD2 might be the D (5 bases). CDR3 length: 14 residues. Trimming shortened V by 8 bases and J by 7 bases, and 17 bases separated the two germline ends. Germline V CDR1 and CDR2: MNHEY, SVGAGI. CDR3 region: CASLVSAGYGELFF. CDR3 nucleotides: TGTGCCAGCCTTGTCTCGGCGGGTTACGGGGAGCTGTTTTTT.

V is TRBV28 and J is TRBJ1-1, with 7 bases aligning to TRBD1. The CDR3 loop spans 14 amino acids. J lost 6 bases, V lost 6 bases, and 10 bases had no gene match. Germline V CDR1 and CDR2: MDHEN, SYDVKM. CDR3 sequence reads: CASREGAVRSEAFF. In DNA, the CDR3 is TGTGCCAGCAGGGAGGGGGCGGTCAGGTCTGAAGCTTTCTTT.

The gene calls are TRBV30 and TRBJ1-5; no clear D. The CDR3 is 15 residues long. The germline V gene has CDR1 GTSNPN and CDR2 SVGIG (reference sequence). Trimming removed 2 bases at V and 2 bases at J, with 13 bases between. CDR3 amino acids: CAWSPPEWGNQPQHF. CDR3 nucleotides: TGTGCCTGGAGTCCCCCGGAGTGGGGCAATCAGCCCCAGCATTTT.

The rearrangement links TRBV11-2 to TRBJ1-1; D is undetermined. Looked up from germline, CDR1 is SGHAT and CDR2 is FQNNGV. The CDR3 length is 12 residues. Trimming pared 2 bases from V and 4 bases from J, leaving 5 bases between. DNA of the CDR3: TGTGCCAGCAGCTTACTCTCCACTGAAGCTTTCTTT. Its protein is CASSLLSTEAFF.

A few counts support this clone. The rearrangement uses TRBV5-6 and TRBJ2-7, with D maybe TRBD1 (6 bases). The CDR3 is 15 residues long. V gave up 0 bases and J gave up 1 base, with 11 bases separating them. The germline gives CDR1 SGHDT, CDR2 YYEEEE. Written as DNA, the CDR3 is TGTGCCAGCAGCTTGGTCCAGGGGTGGTCCTACGAGCAGTACTTC. Translation: CASSLVQGWSYEQYF.

This clone is a singleton in its sample. The genes are TRBV6-5 and TRBJ2-2, with no clear D. V gave up 6 bases and J gave up 3 bases, with 11 bases separating them. Germline V gene lookup returns CDR1 MNHEY and CDR2 SVGAGI. The CDR3 has 14 residues. In nucleotides, the CDR3 is TGTGCCAGCAGAGCCCCGGCGGACACCGGGGAGCTGTTTTTT. Translation: CASRAPADTGELFF.

The chain recombines TRBV2 with TRBJ1-2; D unresolved. V lost 3 bases and J 3 bases, leaving 14 bases between the germline ends. Germline CDR1 is SNHLY and CDR2 is FYNNEI. The CDR3 spans 15 residues. In DNA form, the CDR3 reads TGTGCCAGCAGTGAGACGTCAGACACCTACTATGGCTACACCTTC. Its translation: CASSETSDTYYGYTF.

The chain has TRBV4-3 and TRBJ2-1; D ambiguous. Trimming removed 1 base from V and 4 bases from J, with 5 bases in between. The CDR3 loop spans 13 amino acids. Germline CDR1 LGHNA, CDR2 YSLEER. The CDR3 loop reads CASSQGSYNEQFF. The CDR3 nucleotides read TGCGCCAGCAGCCAAGGTAGTTACAATGAGCAGTTCTTC.

There are a few counts of this clone. The chain has TRBV25-1 and TRBJ1-2, with 8 bases that match TRBD1. Unmatched junction bases numbered 9, after V lost 2 bases and J lost 4 bases. Germline loops: CDR1 MGHDK, CDR2 SYGVNS. The CDR3 runs to 16 residues. Here the CDR3 DNA reads TGTGCCAGCAGTGAACGGCCAGGGGGCGAAGGCTATGGCTACACCTTC. Its protein product is CASSERPGGEGYGYTF.

The chain has TRBV2 and TRBJ2-1; 9 positions match TRBD1. V dropped 5 bases and J dropped 7; count of bases not matched to a gene: 3. This CDR3 comprises 13 residues. Per the germline V gene, CDR1 is SNHLY and CDR2 is FYNNEI. The CDR3 spells CASSWDRENEQFF. CDR3 in DNA: TGTGCCAGCAGTTGGGACAGGGAGAATGAGCAGTTCTTC.

This chain connects TRBV2 to TRBJ1-5; 7 bases match TRBD1. There are 13 residues in the CDR3. Trimming at V came to 7 bases and at J to 9 bases, leaving 9 bases not matched to a gene. CDR1 and CDR2 from the germline V gene are SNHLY and FYNNEI. CDR3 sequence (DNA): TGTGCCAGCAAGCGGACAGGCACGACGCCCCAGCATTTT. This encodes CASKRTGTTPQHF.

This clone was seen more than once but under ten times. The rearrangement joins TRBV5-1 to TRBJ2-5, with 10 bases fitting TRBD2. The germline CDR1 and CDR2 sequences are SGHRS and YFSETQ. This CDR3 comprises 15 residues. Trimming removed 4 bases from V and 5 bases from J; junction bases left unmatched: 8. CDR3: CASSRSGGILETQYF. In DNA, the CDR3 is TGCGCCAGCAGCCGTAGCGGGGGGATCTTGGAGACCCAGTACTTC.